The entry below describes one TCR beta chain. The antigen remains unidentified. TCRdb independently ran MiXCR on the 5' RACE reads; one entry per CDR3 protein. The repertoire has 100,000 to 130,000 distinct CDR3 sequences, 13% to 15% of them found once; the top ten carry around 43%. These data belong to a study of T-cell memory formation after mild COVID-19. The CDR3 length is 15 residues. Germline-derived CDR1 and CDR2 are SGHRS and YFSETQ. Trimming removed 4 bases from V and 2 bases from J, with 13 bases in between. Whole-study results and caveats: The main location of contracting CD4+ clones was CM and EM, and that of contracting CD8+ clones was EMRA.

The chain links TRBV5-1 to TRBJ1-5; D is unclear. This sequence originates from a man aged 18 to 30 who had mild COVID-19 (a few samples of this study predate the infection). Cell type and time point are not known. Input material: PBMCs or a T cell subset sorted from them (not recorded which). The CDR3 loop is CASSPLWGGNQPQHF. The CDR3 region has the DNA TGCGCCAGCAGCCCACTCTGGGGTGGCAATCAGCCCCAGCATTTT.